This T cell receptor beta chain was retrieved from a study of shared clonotypes between healthy human individuals. The germline gives CDR1 SGDLS, CDR2 YYNGEE. The CDR3 totals 17 residues. V lost 3 bases, J lost 9 bases, and 18 bases stayed unmatched. A deep-level run was used for the assay. The authors split each subset's genomic DNA evenly across several immunoSEQ plates. The protocol was immunoSEQ multiplex PCR, while the TCRdb copy is restricted to in-frame clones and leaves out a portion. The sample lists approximately 480,000 clones, 60% to 80% seen once, with approximately 13% in the top ten. Sample: PBMCs. The origin of this receptor is a woman aged 40 to 55 in good health. Some clones in this sample may be carry-over from other donors' samples. The V gene is TRBV9, the J gene TRBJ2-1; 7 nucleotides match TRBD2. CDR3 sequence reads: CASSGTLLAARPGEQFF. CDR3 bases: TGTGCCAGCAGCGGGACCCTCCTAGCGGCGCGGCCCGGTGAGCAGTTCTTC.